This T cell receptor beta chain derives from a study of molecular identifiers for immune sequencing clone quantification. Study results and caveats: Because of identical TCR molecules sharing a barcode, sizes of highly expanded clones could be underestimated.

This CDR3 has 15 residues. In germline, CDR1 is SQVTM, CDR2 ANQGSEA. V gave up 7 bases and J gave up 4 bases, with 20 bases separating them. This clonotype was found many times. Its cognate antigen is unknown. TCRdb fed the PCR reads into MiXCR, producing one record per CDR3 protein. This repertoire shows some 94,000 distinct CDR3 sequences, more than 20% found once; its top ten account for around 0.77%. Sequenced sample: naive CD8+ T cells from blood, with Jurkat cell RNA spiked in. As for subset: FACS-sorted CD8+CD4-CCR7+CD45RA+ naive T cells. The sequence was obtained from a human donor in good health. Some libraries in this study had Jurkat cell RNA spiked in. V usage is TRBV29-1 and J usage is TRBJ1-3, with D maybe TRBD1 (5 bases). The CDR3 region is CSALATVHGGNTIYF. In nucleotides, the CDR3 is TGCAGCGCCCTGGCGACAGTCCATGGAGGAAACACCATATATTTT. The full variable domain, its missing parts supplied by reference TRBV29-1 and TRBJ1-3, is SAVISQKPSRDICQRGTSLTIQCQVDSQVTMMFWYRQQPGQSLTLIATANQGSEATYESGFVIDKFPISRPNLTFSTLTVSNMSPEDSSIYLCSALATVHGGNTIYFGEGSWLTVV.